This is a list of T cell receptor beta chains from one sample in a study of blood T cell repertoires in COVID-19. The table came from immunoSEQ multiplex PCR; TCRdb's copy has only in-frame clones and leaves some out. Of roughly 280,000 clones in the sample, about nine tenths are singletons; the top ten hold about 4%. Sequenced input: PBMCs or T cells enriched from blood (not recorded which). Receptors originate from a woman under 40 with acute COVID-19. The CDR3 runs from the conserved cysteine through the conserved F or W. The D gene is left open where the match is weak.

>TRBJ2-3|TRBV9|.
CASSATSSDTQYF
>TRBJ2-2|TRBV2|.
CASNRDTYTGELFF
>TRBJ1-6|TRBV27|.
CASSFETLDSPLHF
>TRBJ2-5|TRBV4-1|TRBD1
CASSQVGGQEQETQYF
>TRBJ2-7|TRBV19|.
CASSIGTSNEQYF
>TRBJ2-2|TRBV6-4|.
CASSDSPSANTGELFF
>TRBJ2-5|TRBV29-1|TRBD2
CSAVRAGVGGETQYF
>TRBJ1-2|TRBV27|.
CASSLSGNGYTF
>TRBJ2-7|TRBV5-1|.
CASSLGGTGAYEQYF
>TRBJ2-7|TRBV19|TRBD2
CASKLAGGNTHEQYF
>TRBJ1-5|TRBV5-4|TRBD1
CASSPGTGVNQPQHF
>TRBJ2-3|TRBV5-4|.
CASSIGRFGAGTTDTQYF
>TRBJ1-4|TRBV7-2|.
CASSFGRQQWDEKLFF
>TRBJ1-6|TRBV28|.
CASRRALDNSPLHF
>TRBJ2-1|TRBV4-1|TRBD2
CASSQDRGGLLYNEQFF
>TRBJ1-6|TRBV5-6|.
CASKRGDSPLHF
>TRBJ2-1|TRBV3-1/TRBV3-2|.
CASSQIRGSSYNEQFF
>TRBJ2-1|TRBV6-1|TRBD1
CASSDKQGFGNEQFF
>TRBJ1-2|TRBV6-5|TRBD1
CASSYSATGGYGYTF
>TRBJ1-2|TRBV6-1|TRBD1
CASSEEGQDGYTF
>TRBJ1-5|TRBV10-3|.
CAISPSPNQPQHF
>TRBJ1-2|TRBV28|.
CASSSIGQTYGYTF
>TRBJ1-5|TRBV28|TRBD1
CASSFGTGAGGDQPQHF
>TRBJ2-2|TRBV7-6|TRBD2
CASSRWKAGGTGELFF
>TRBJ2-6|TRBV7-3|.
CASSLTGDSGANVLTF
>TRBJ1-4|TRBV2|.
CASSETGSLNEKLFF
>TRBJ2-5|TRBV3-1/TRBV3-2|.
CASSDRSGETQYF
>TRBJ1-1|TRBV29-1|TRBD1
CSGKLDRATEAFF
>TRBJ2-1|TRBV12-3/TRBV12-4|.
CASRPTGILEQFF
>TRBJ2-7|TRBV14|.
CASSQNGWQYF
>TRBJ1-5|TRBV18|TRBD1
CASSPTGVSNQPQHF
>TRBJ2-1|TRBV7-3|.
CASSSPSVNEQFF
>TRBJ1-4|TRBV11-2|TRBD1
CASTSMGQPNEKLFF
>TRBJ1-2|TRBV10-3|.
CAISDPEARMGLYGYTF